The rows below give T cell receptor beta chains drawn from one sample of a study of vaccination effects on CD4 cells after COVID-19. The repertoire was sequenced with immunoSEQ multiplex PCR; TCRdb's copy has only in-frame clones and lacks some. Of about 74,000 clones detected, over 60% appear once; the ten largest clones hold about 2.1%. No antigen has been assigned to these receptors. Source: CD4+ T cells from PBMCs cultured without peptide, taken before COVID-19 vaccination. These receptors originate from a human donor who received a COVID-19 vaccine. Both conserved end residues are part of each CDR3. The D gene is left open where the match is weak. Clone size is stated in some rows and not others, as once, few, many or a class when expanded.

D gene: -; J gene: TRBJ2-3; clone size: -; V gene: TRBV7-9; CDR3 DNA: TGTGCCAGCAGCTTAGCGGGGGGGCTGGATACGCAGTATTTT; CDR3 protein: CASSLAGGLDTQYF
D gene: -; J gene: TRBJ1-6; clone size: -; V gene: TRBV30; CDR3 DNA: TGTGCCTGGAGTGTAATCAGAACGGGACGGGGCTCAAATTCACCCCTCCACTTT; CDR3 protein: CAWSVIRTGRGSNSPLHF
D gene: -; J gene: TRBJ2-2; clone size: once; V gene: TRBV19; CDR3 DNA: TGTGCCAGTATTAAGGGATCATCCGGGGAGCTGTTTTTT; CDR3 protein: CASIKGSSGELFF
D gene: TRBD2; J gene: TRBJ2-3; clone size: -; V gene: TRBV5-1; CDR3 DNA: TGCGCCAGCAGCCCGGTGACTAGCGGGGCAGATACGCAGTATTTT; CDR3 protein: CASSPVTSGADTQYF
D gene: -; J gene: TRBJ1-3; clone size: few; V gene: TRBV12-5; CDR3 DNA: TGTGCTAGTGGCTCGTTAAGCTCTGGAAACACCATATATTTT; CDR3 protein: CASGSLSSGNTIYF
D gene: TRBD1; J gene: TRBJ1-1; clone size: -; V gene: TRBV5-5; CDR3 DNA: TGTGCCAGCAGCTTGCAGGGGGCGAACACTGAAGCTTTCTTT; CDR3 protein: CASSLQGANTEAFF
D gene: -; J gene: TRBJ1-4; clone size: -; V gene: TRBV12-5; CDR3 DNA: TGTGCTAGTGGTTCCCCGACAGCGGAAGATGAAAAACTGTTTTTT; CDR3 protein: CASGSPTAEDEKLFF
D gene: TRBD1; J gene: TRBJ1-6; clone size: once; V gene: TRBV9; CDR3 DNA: TGTGCCAGCAGCGCCCAGGGACAGGGTAATTCACCCCTCCACTTT; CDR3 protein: CASSAQGQGNSPLHF
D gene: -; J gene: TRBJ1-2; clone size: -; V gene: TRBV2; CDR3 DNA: TGTGCCAGTCCGCAGGCGAACTATGGCTACACCTTC; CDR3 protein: CASPQANYGYTF
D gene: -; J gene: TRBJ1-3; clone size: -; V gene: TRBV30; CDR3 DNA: TGTGCCTGGAGTGACTCCGGGACGTTGAGAAACACCATATATTTT; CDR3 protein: CAWSDSGTLRNTIYF
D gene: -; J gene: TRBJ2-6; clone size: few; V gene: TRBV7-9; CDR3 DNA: TGTGCCAGCAGCTTCGGACAGCCTGGGGCCAACGTCCTGACTTTC; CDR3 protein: CASSFGQPGANVLTF
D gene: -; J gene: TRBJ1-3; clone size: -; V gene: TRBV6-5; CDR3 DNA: TGTGCCAGCAGTCGTCAGGTTAACTCTGGAAACACCATATATTTT; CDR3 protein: CASSRQVNSGNTIYF
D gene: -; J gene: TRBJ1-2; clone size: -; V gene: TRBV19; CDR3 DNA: TGTGCCAGTAACCAACCCTCCCGGGGTAATGGCTACACCTTC; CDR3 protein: CASNQPSRGNGYTF
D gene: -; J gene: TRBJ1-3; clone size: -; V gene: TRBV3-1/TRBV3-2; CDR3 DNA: TGTGCCAGCAGCCAACAGTACTCTGGAAACACCATATATTTT; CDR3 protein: CASSQQYSGNTIYF
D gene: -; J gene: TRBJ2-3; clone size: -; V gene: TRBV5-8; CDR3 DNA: TGTGCCAGCCCCCACTGGGGGTACCCGACTAGCACAGATACGCAGTATTTT; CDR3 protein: CASPHWGYPTSTDTQYF
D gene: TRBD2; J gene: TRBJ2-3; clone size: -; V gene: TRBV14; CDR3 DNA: TGTGCCAGCAGCCTCGCCGGGACTAGCGGGGGAATGTCGTATTTT; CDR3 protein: CASSLAGTSGGMSYF